The sequence of this TCR beta chain was determined in a study of blood T cell repertoires in COVID-19. Study context: The United States, Italy and Spain were the sources of the acute and convalescent COVID-19 samples.

Clones were read by immunoSEQ multiplex PCR, and TCRdb kept only the in-frame ones, dropping some. The profile shows tens of thousands of clones, roughly 90% of them singletons. The CDR3 extends over 12 amino acids. The ends were cut back, 5 bases at V and 5 bases at J, with 9 bases in the middle. CDR1 and CDR2 (germline): MNHEY, SVGEGT. Patients from Seattle were sampled longitudinally, starting during active infection. The material sequenced was peripheral blood. This chain joins TRBV6-2 or TRBV6-3 and TRBJ1-2, with no clear D. This receptor was obtained from a man in his fifties or sixties with COVID-19, enrolled during active disease. The CDR3 nucleotides are TGTGCCAGCAGTCTTTGGCCTTATGGCTACACCTTC. Amino acid sequence: CASSLWPYGYTF.